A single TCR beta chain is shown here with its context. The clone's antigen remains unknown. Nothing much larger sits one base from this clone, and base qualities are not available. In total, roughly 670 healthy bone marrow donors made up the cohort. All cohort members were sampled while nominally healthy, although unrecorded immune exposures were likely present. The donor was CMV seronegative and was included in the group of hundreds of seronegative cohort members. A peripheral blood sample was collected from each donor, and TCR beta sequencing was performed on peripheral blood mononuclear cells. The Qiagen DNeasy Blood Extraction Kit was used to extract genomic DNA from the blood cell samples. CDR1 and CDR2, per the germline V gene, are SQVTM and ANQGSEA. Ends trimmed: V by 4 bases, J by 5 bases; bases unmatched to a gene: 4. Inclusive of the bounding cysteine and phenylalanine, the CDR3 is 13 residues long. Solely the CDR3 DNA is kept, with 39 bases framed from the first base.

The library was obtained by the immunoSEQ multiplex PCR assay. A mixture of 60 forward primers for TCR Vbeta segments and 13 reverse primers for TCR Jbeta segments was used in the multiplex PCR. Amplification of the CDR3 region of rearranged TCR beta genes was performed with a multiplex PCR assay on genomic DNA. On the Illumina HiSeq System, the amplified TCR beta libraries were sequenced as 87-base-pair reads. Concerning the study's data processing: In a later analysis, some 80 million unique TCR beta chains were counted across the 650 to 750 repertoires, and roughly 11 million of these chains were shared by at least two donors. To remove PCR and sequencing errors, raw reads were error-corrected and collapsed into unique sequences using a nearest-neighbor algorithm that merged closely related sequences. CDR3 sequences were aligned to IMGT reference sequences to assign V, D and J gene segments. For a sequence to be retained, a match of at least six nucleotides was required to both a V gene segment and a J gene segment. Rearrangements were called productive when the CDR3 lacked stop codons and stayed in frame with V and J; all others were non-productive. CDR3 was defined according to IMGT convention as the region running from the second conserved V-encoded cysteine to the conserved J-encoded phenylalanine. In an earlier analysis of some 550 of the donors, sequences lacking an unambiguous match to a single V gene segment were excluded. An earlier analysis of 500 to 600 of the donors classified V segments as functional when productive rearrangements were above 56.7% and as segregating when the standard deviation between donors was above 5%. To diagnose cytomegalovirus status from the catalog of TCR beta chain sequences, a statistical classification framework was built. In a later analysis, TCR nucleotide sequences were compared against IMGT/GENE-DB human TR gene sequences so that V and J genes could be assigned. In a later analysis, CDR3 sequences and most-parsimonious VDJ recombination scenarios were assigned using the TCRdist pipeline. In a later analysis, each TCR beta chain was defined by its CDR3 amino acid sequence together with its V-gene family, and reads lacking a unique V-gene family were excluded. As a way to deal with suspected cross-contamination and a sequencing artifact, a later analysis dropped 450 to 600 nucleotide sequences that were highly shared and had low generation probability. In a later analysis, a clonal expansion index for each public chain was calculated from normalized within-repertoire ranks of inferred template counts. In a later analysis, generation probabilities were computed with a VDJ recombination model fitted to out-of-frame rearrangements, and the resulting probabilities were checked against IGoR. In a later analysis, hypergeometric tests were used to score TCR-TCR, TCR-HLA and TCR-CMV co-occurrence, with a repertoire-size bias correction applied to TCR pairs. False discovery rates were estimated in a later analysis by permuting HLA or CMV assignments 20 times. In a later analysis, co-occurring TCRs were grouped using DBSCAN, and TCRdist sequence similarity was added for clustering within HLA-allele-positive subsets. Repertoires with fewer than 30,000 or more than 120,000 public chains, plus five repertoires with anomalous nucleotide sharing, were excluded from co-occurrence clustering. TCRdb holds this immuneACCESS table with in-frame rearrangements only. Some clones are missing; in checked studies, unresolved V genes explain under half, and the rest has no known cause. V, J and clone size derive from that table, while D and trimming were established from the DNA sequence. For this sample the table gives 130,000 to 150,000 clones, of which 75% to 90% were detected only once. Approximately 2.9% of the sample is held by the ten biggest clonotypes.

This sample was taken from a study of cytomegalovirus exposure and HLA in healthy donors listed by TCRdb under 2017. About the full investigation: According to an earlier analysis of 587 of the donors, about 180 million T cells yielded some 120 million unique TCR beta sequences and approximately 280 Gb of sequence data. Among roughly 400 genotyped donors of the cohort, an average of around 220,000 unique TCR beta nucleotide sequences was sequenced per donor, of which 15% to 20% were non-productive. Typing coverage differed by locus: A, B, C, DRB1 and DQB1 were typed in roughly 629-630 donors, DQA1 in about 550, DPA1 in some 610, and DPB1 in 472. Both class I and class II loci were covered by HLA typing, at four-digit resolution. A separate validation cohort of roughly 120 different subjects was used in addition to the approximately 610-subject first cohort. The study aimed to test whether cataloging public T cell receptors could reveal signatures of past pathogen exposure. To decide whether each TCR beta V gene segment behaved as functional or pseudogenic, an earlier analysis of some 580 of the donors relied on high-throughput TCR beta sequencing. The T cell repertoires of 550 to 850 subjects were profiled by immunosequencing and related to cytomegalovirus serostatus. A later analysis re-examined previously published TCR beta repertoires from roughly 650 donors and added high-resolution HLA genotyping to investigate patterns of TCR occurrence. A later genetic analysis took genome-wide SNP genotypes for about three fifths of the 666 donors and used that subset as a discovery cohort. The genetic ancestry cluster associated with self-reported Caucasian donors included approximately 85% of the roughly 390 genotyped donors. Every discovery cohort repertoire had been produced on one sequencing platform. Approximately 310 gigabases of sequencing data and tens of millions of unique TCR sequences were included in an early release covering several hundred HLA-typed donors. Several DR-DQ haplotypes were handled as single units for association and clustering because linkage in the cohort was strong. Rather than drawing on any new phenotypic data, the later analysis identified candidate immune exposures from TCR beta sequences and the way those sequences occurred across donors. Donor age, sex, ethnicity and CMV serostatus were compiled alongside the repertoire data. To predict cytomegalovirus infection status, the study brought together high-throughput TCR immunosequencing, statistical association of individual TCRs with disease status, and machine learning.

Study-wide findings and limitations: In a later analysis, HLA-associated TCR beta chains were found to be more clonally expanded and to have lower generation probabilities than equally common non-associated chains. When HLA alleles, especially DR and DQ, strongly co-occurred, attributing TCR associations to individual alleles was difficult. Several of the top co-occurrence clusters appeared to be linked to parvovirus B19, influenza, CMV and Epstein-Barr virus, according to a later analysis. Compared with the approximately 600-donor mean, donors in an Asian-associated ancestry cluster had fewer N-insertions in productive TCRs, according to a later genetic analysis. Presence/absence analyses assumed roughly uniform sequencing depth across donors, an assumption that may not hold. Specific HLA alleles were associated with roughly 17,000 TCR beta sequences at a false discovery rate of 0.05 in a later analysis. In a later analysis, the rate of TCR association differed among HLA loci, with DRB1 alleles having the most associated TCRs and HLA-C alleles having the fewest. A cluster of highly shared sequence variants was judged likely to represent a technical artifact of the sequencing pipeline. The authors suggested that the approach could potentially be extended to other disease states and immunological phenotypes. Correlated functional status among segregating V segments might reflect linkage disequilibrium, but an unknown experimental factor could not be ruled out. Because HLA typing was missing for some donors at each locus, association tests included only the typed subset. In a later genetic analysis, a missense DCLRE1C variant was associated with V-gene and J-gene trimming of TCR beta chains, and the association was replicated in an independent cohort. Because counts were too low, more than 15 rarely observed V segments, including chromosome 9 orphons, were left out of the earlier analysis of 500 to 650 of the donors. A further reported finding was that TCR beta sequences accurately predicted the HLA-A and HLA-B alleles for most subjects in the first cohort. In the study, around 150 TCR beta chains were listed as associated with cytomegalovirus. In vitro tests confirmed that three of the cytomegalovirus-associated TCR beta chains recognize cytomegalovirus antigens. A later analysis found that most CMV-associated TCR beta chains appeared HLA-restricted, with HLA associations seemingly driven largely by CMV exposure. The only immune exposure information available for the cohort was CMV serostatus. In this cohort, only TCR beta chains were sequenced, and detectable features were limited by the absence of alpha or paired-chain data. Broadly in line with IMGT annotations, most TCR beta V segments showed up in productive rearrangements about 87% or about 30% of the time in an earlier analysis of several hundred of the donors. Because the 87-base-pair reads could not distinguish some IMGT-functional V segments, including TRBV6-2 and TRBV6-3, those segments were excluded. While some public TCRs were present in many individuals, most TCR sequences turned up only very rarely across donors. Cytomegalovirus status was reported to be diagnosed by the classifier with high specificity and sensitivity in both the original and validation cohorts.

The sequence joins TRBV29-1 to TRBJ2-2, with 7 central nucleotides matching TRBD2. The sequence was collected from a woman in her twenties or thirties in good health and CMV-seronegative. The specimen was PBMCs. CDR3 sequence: CSVGTRQTGELFF. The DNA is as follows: TGCAGCGTTGGGACTAGACAAACCGGGGAGCTGTTTTTT.